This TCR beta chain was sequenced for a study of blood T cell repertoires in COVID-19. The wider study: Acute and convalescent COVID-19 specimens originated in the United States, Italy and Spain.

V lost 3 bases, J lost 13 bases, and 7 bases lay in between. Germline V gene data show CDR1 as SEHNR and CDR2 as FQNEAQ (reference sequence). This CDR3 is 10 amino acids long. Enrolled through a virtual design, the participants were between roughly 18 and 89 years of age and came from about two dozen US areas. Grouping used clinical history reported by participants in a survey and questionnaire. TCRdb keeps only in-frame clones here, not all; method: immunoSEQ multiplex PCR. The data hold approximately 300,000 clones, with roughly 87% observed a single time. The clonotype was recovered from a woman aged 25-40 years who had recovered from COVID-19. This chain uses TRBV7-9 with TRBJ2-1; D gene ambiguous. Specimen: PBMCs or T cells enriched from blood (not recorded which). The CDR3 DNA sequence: TGTGCCAGCAGCTTGGAGCGTCAGTTCTTC. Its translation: CASSLERQFF. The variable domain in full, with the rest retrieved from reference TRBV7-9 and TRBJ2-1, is DTGVSQNPRHKITKRGQNVTFRCDPISEHNRLYWYRQTLGQGPEFLTYFQNEAQLEKSRLLSDRFSAERPKGSFSTLEIQRTEQGDSAMYLCASSLERQFFGPGTRLTVL.